These 14 T cell receptor beta chains share one sample of origin, sequenced in a study of T cells in narcolepsy. The method was immunoSEQ multiplex PCR; TCRdb's version includes in-frame clones alone and lacks a portion of them. The sample consists of about 32,000 clones, approximately 86% of them appearing once. The sequenced material came from CD45RA- memory CD4+ T cells from PBMCs. These TCRs come from a human donor with narcolepsy.

V usage is TRBV27 and J usage is TRBJ1-5; D gene ambiguous. V was pared by 7 bases and J by 2 bases, with 15 bases between. This CDR3 is 15 amino acids long. Germline loops: CDR1 MNHEY, CDR2 SMNVEV (reference sequence). CDR3 sequence: CASIGAIVCNQPQHF. The CDR3 DNA reads as TGTGCCAGCATAGGTGCGATAGTCTGCAATCAGCCCCAGCATTTT.

Worth noting for this clone: Mismatch with germline at one junction end may stem from a read error. The chain recombines TRBV5-1 with TRBJ2-3, with D possibly being TRBD1 or TRBD2 (5 bases each). CDR1 is SGHRS and CDR2 is YFSETQ in the germline V gene. The CDR3 consists of 14 residues. CDR3: CASTLVGGTDTQYF. CDR3 nucleotide sequence: TGCGCCAGCACCTTGGTGGGGGGCACAGATACGCAGTATTTT.

The chain is built from TRBV28 and TRBJ1-2; D is perhaps TRBD1 (6 bases). There are 13 residues in the CDR3. The germline CDR1 and CDR2 sequences are MDHEN and SYDVKM. V dropped 10 bases and J dropped 2 bases, with 14 bases sitting between them. The CDR3 region is CATQEGGNYGYTF. CDR3 sequence (DNA): TGTGCCACCCAGGAAGGGGGGAACTATGGCTACACCTTC.

The genes are TRBV5-8 and TRBJ2-1, with D hard to call. CDR3 length: 15 amino acids. V was clipped by 0 bases and J by 4 bases, with 11 bases between them. In germline, CDR1 is SGHTS, CDR2 YDEGEE. CDR3 sequence reads: CASSLVIGLYNEQFF. CDR3 bases: TGTGCCAGCAGCTTGGTCATCGGATTATACAATGAGCAGTTCTTC.

The rearrangement joins TRBV29-1 to TRBJ2-3; possibly TRBD1 for D (6 bases). From germline, CDR1 is SQVTM and CDR2 ANQGSEA. The CDR3 extends over 15 amino acids. Trimming left V 6 bases short and J 2 bases short, with 18 bases between. CDR3 amino acids: CSVKIQGVATDTQYF. In DNA, the CDR3 is TGCAGCGTCAAAATACAGGGAGTCGCCACAGATACGCAGTATTTT.

This clone was seen more than once but under ten times. This sequence joins TRBV7-2 and TRBJ1-2, with TRBD1 matching over 7 bases. Germline lookup yields CDR1 SGHTA and CDR2 FQGNSA. V shed 5 bases, J shed 4 bases, and the junction held 4 bases outside the gene matches. The CDR3 contains 13 residues. CDR3 residues: CASSHDRAYGYTF. The CDR3 bases are TGTGCCAGCAGCCATGACAGGGCCTATGGCTACACCTTC.

CDR3 sequence reads: CASRQVSTDTQYF. CDR3 coding DNA: TGTGCCAGTAGACAAGTTAGCACAGATACGCAGTATTTT. V usage is TRBV19 and J usage is TRBJ2-3; D is undetermined. The germline gives CDR1 LNHDA, CDR2 SQIVND (reference sequence). V lost 6 bases, J lost 0 bases, and 7 bases lay in between. The CDR3 length is 13 residues.

As concerns this clone: The junction departs from germline at one end; a sequencing error may be responsible. The chain is built from TRBV7-7 and TRBJ2-3, with D perhaps TRBD1 (6 bases). The CDR3 extends over 15 amino acids. Germline loops: CDR1 SSHAT, CDR2 FNYEAQ (reference sequence). The CDR3 nucleotides are TGTGCTAGCAGCTTAGGGCAGGGGAGTACAGATACGCAGTATTTT. Amino acids: CASSLGQGSTDTQYF.

This chain joins TRBV6-1 and TRBJ2-7; TRBD1 matches at 7 bases. Trimming at V came to 2 bases and at J to 13 bases, leaving 11 bases not matched to a gene. Germline CDR1 and CDR2: MNHNS and SASEGT. The CDR3 contains 13 residues. CDR3 in DNA: TGTGCCAGCAGTGAACATCCAGGGGGTGGCGACTACTTC. Amino acids: CASSEHPGGGDYF.

The genes are TRBV5-6 and TRBJ2-5, with D maybe TRBD2 (5 bases). This CDR3 contains 15 residues. The V end was cut by 1 base, the J end by 2 bases, with 12 bases between. Germline lookup yields CDR1 SGHDT and CDR2 YYEEEE. CDR3 residues: CASSLTGRGQETQYF. DNA of the CDR3: TGTGCCAGCAGCTTGACTGGTAGAGGGCAAGAGACCCAGTACTTC.

V gene TRBV6-5 combines with J gene TRBJ1-6; TRBD1 matches at 9 bases. The CDR3 totals 15 residues. Germline V gene sequence: CDR1 MNHEY, CDR2 SVGAGI. V was clipped by 5 bases and J by 3 bases; unmatched bases: 2. CDR3 amino acids: CASSTDRGYNSPLHF. DNA of the CDR3: TGTGCCAGCAGTACGGACAGGGGCTATAATTCACCCCTCCACTTT.

The rearrangement links TRBV11-3 to TRBJ2-2; 9 nucleotides match TRBD2. The CDR3 spans 16 residues. V was pared by 6 bases and J by 2 bases, with 7 bases of the junction left unmatched. Per the germline V gene, CDR1 is SGHNT and CDR2 is YENEEA. CDR3: CASRFSGSSNTGELFF. DNA for the CDR3: TGTGCCAGCAGATTTAGCGGGAGTAGTAACACCGGGGAGCTGTTTTTT.

The CDR3 reads CASSLAGPTVGKNIQYF. CDR3 DNA: TGTGCCAGCAGCTTAGCAGGCCCGACAGTGGGAAAAAACATTCAGTACTTC. The V and J genes are TRBV11-1 and TRBJ2-4; D is perhaps TRBD1 (5 bases). The germline CDR1 and CDR2 sequences are SGHAT and FQDESV (reference sequence). V was cut by 0 bases and J by 4 bases, with 16 bases left in between. This CDR3 is built from 17 residues.

This chain uses TRBV5-1 with TRBJ2-3, with D perhaps assigned TRBD1 or TRBD2 (5 bases each). V lost 3 bases, J lost 3 bases, and 14 bases lay in between. Germline lookup yields CDR1 SGHRS and CDR2 YFSETQ. The CDR3 sequence is 15 residues long. The CDR3 loop is CASSSGARGTDTQYF. In DNA, the CDR3 is TGCGCCAGCAGCTCCGGGGCCCGGGGTACAGATACGCAGTATTTT.